Below are 22 T cell receptor beta chains sequenced from a single sample in a study of blood T cell repertoires in COVID-19. The protocol was immunoSEQ multiplex PCR, while the TCRdb copy is restricted to in-frame clones and leaves out a portion. The sample has tens of thousands of clones; approximately 90% are singletons. Sequenced input: PBMCs or T cells enriched from blood (not recorded which). The receptors originated from a woman aged 45-65 years with acute COVID-19.

The rearrangement uses TRBV29-1 and TRBJ2-3; D might be TRBD2 (5 bases). The CDR3 totals 11 residues. Germline values: CDR1 SQVTM, CDR2 ANQGSEA. Trimming removed 7 bases at V and 7 bases at J, with 12 bases between. The CDR3 DNA reads as TGCAGCGCCCAACAGCGGAATACGCAGTATTTT. Translated, it gives CSAQQRNTQYF.

Only one count was recorded for this clone. The chain joins TRBV6-5 to TRBJ2-5; D is unclear. The ends were cut back, 4 bases at V and 2 bases at J, with 5 bases in the middle. The CDR3 totals 12 residues. Germline CDR1 MNHEY, CDR2 SVGAGI. The CDR3 here is CASSSLQETQYF. The DNA for the CDR3 is TGTGCCAGCAGTTCACTGCAAGAGACCCAGTACTTC.

The chain recombines TRBV9 with TRBJ2-1; 11 bases align to TRBD2. From germline, CDR1 is SGDLS and CDR2 YYNGEE. The CDR3 is 17 residues long. V was clipped by 0 bases and J by 0 bases; unmatched bases: 2. CDR3 bases: TGTGCCAGCAGCGTAGTCGGGACTAGCGGCTCCTACAATGAGCAGTTCTTC. It encodes CASSVVGTSGSYNEQFF.

This clone has a single count. V and J are TRBV2 and TRBJ2-2; tentatively, D is TRBD1 (6 bases). V was pared by 5 bases and J by 5 bases, with 9 bases between. Germline values: CDR1 SNHLY, CDR2 FYNNEI. This CDR3 spans 13 amino acids. CDR3 sequence (DNA): TGTGCCAGCAGTACCCAGGGGACCGGGGAGCTGTTTTTT. Translated, it gives CASSTQGTGELFF.

The chain joins TRBV27 to TRBJ1-6, with TRBD1 matching 7 bases. J gave up 1 base and V 7 bases, and 13 bases lay outside the gene matches. The CDR3 has 18 residues. Germline V gives CDR1 MNHEY, CDR2 SMNVEV (reference sequence). CDR3 region: CASNRQGGLSSYNSPLHF. In DNA, the CDR3 is TGTGCCAGCAACAGACAGGGAGGATTGAGTTCCTATAATTCACCCCTCCACTTT.

A note on this clone: This CDR3 is also generated by other DNA sequences in the sample. The V gene is TRBV7-2, the J gene TRBJ1-3; no clear D gene. Trimming removed 1 base at V and 0 bases at J, with 7 bases between. The CDR3 consists of 15 residues. Germline CDR1 reads SGHTA; CDR2 reads FQGNSA. The CDR3: CASSLESLSGNTIYF. CDR3 nucleotide sequence: TGTGCCAGCAGCTTAGAATCCCTCTCTGGAAACACCATATATTTT.

The chain employs TRBV7-6 and TRBJ2-7; weak D call: TRBD1 (5 bases). The V gene lost 5 bases and the J gene lost 1 base, with 15 bases spanning the gap. This CDR3 has 15 residues. The germline V gene encodes CDR1 SGHVS and CDR2 FNYEAQ. The CDR3 sequence: CASSPSWQGSYEQYF. The CDR3 nucleotides are TGTGCCAGCAGCCCATCATGGCAGGGTTCCTACGAGCAGTACTTC.

The rearrangement uses TRBV5-1 and TRBJ1-1; 9 nucleotides line up with TRBD1. Germline assignment: CDR1 SGHRS and CDR2 YFSETQ. Trimming cost V 4 bases and J 2 bases; bases outside gene matches: 3. The CDR3 extends over 14 amino acids. CDR3 in amino acids: CASSQTGGNTEAFF. CDR3 nucleotide sequence: TGCGCCAGCAGCCAGACAGGGGGTAACACTGAAGCTTTCTTT.

The sample holds a few counts of this clone. The V gene is TRBV27, the J gene TRBJ2-7, with 10 nucleotides matching TRBD2. Germline-derived CDR1 and CDR2 are MNHEY and SMNVEV (reference sequence). The ends lost 3 bases at V and 8 bases at J; junction bases unmatched: 13. This CDR3 region has 16 residues. The CDR3 region is CASSFSQLAGSVKQYF. The CDR3 coding sequence is TGTGCCAGCAGTTTCTCGCAACTAGCGGGAAGTGTCAAGCAGTACTTC.

The rearrangement uses TRBV19 and TRBJ1-1; TRBD1 aligns across 9 bases. Trimming cost V 5 bases and J 5 bases; bases outside gene matches: 9. This CDR3 has 15 residues. Germline V gene sequence: CDR1 LNHDA, CDR2 SQIVND (reference sequence). CDR3 loop: CASSQATGGWTEAFF. The DNA of the CDR3 is TGTGCCAGTAGTCAAGCCACAGGGGGCTGGACTGAAGCTTTCTTT.

This sequence joins TRBV4-2 and TRBJ2-7, with 10 bases that match TRBD2. Trimming cost V 0 bases and J 3 bases; bases outside gene matches: 5. CDR3 length: 16 residues. The V gene's germline CDR1 is LGHNA and CDR2 YNFKEQ. Here the CDR3 reads CASSQELAGTVYEQYF. CDR3 sequence (DNA): TGTGCCAGCAGCCAAGAACTAGCGGGAACCGTCTACGAGCAGTACTTC.

The chain recombines TRBV28 with TRBJ1-5; 7 bases are shared with TRBD1. Germline V gene data show CDR1 as MDHEN and CDR2 as SYDVKM. With 3 bases clipped from V and 9 bases from J, the junction kept 11 bases outside the gene matches. CDR3 length: 15 residues. The CDR3 reads CASSLTLQGFGPQHF. The CDR3 DNA reads as TGTGCCAGCAGTTTGACATTACAGGGGTTCGGGCCCCAGCATTTT. Full variable domain (outside the CDR3, taken from reference TRBV28 and TRBJ1-5): DVKVTQSSRYLVKRTGEKVFLECVQDMDHENMFWYRQDPGLGLRLIYFSYDVKMKEKGDIPEGYSVSREKKERFSLILESASTNQTSMYLCASSLTLQGFGPQHFGDGTRLSIL.

This rearrangement joins TRBV28 to TRBJ2-1; 7 positions agree with TRBD2. Germline values: CDR1 MDHEN, CDR2 SYDVKM. Trimming removed 6 bases from V and 4 bases from J; junction bases left unmatched: 9. The CDR3 contains 15 residues. The CDR3: CASRTPSGPYNEQFF. CDR3 in DNA: TGTGCCAGCAGAACCCCTAGCGGACCGTACAATGAGCAGTTCTTC.

The rearrangement links TRBV21-1 to TRBJ2-7; TRBD1, as called in the table, went unchecked against the DNA. TRBV21-1 is reported as a pseudogene. This CDR3 has 17 residues. CDR3 sequence: CASSSCLDGTGCVEQYF. CDR3 DNA: TGTGCCAGCAGCTCATGCCTTGATGGGACAGGGTGTGTCGAGCAGTACTTC.

This clone has more than one count but fewer than ten. The rearrangement links TRBV10-1 to TRBJ2-3, with D possibly matching TRBD2 (5 bases). Germline CDR1 WNHNN, CDR2 SYGVQD (reference sequence). The CDR3 has 16 amino acids. The V end was cut by 8 bases, the J end by 0 bases, with 18 bases between. This chain's CDR3 is CASPWAPGGSTDTQYF. The CDR3 bases are TGCGCCAGCCCCTGGGCGCCCGGAGGCAGCACAGATACGCAGTATTTT.

The J gene is TRBJ1-2, the V gene TRBV23-1, with D tentatively TRBD1 (5 bases). TRBV23-1 is sorted into the ORF group, with uncertain function. Trimming left V 0 bases short and J 4 bases short, with 9 bases between. This CDR3 has 14 residues. For the CDR3, the DNA is TGCGCCAGCAGTCAATCTCAGGGTGTCTATGGCTACACCTTC. This sequence encodes CASSQSQGVYGYTF.

This clone occurred once. The chain carries TRBV2 and TRBJ2-7; perhaps TRBD1 as D (6 bases). The V gene's germline CDR1 is SNHLY and CDR2 FYNNEI. The CDR3 sequence is 14 residues long. The V end was cut by 6 bases, the J end by 5 bases, with 17 bases between. The CDR3 loop reads CASRQTQGRHEQYF. The CDR3 nucleotides read TGTGCCAGCAGACAGACGCAGGGGAGACACGAGCAGTACTTC. The entire variable domain, with the rest obtained from reference TRBV2 and TRBJ2-7, is as follows: EPEVTQTPSHQVTQMGQEVILRCVPISNHLYFYWYRQILGQKVEFLVSFYNNEISEKSEIFDDQFSVERPDGSNFTLKIRSTKLEDSAMYFCASRQTQGRHEQYFGPGTRLTVT.

The chain recombines TRBV29-1 with TRBJ2-7; possibly TRBD1 for D (5 bases). The CDR3 extends over 12 amino acids. Germline-derived CDR1 and CDR2 are SQVTM and ANQGSEA. V was cut by 1 base and J by 9 bases, with 13 bases left in between. The DNA for the CDR3 is TGCAGCGTTGAAGTGGGCAGACAGAGGCAGTACTTC. This sequence encodes CSVEVGRQRQYF.

This clone was observed a single time. The chain carries TRBV7-8 and TRBJ2-5; TRBD2 aligns across 8 bases. CDR3 length equals 16 residues. CDR1 and CDR2 from the germline V gene are SGHVS and FQNEAQ. V gave up 5 bases and J gave up 4 bases; unmatched junction bases: 12. The CDR3 DNA is TGTGCCAGCAGCCGCGCCGGGACTAGTGGTCGAGAGACCCAGTACTTC. It is translated as CASSRAGTSGRETQYF.

The chain employs TRBV27 and TRBJ2-7; TRBD1 matches at 10 bases. The germline CDR1 and CDR2 sequences are MNHEY and SMNVEV (reference sequence). The CDR3 runs 16 residues. V lost 5 bases to trimming and J lost 6 bases; unmatched junction nucleotides: 13. The CDR3 sequence: CASSRTPGQGPGEQYF. In nucleotides, the CDR3 is TGTGCCAGCAGTCGAACTCCGGGACAGGGGCCTGGCGAGCAGTACTTC.

This clone has just one count. This chain links TRBV19 with TRBJ2-7; 7 bases match TRBD1. V was clipped by 5 bases and J by 5 bases; unmatched bases: 9. The CDR3 sequence is 14 residues long. Germline V gene sequence: CDR1 LNHDA, CDR2 SQIVND (reference sequence). CDR3: CASSVDREEHEQYF. CDR3 nucleotides: TGTGCCAGTAGTGTTGACAGGGAAGAACACGAGCAGTACTTC. Together with reference TRBV19 and TRBJ2-7, the CDR3 gives the full variable domain: DGGITQSPKYLFRKEGQNVTLSCEQNLNHDAMYWYRQDPGQGLRLIYYSQIVNDFQKGDIAEGYSVSREKKESFPLTVTSAQKNPTAFYLCASSVDREEHEQYFGPGTRLTVT.

V and J are TRBV27 and TRBJ2-5, with a possible D match to TRBD2 (5 bases). CDR3 length equals 15 residues. V lost 2 bases, J lost 4 bases, and 14 bases lay in between. Germline CDR1 MNHEY, CDR2 SMNVEV (reference sequence). In DNA form, the CDR3 reads TGTGCCAGCAGTTTAAGAGGAGGACCGACAGAGACCCAGTACTTC. It yields the protein CASSLRGGPTETQYF.